The 20 T cell receptor beta chains listed next were all sequenced from one sample in a study of T cell clones after liver transplantation. Repertoires were generated with immunoSEQ multiplex PCR, while TCRdb's copy carries only in-frame clones and drops some. The sample lists about 80,000 clones, roughly 80% seen once, with under 0.6% in the top ten. Sequences were derived from CD4+ T cells from blood, sampled approximately 3.5 years after liver transplant. Receptors were obtained from a human patient who received a liver transplant. Some of the T cells may derive from the graft donor.

The chain carries TRBV19 and TRBJ1-1; 9 bases line up with TRBD1. CDR3 length: 15 residues. V shed 5 bases, J shed 3 bases, and the junction held 7 bases outside the gene matches. Per germline, CDR1 LNHDA and CDR2 SQIVND (reference sequence). The CDR3 coding sequence is TGTGCCAGTAGTCTTGGGACAGGGACTTACACTGAAGCTTTCTTT. This translates into CASSLGTGTYTEAFF. Filled out from reference TRBV19 and TRBJ1-1, the complete variable domain reads DGGITQSPKYLFRKEGQNVTLSCEQNLNHDAMYWYRQDPGQGLRLIYYSQIVNDFQKGDIAEGYSVSREKKESFPLTVTSAQKNPTAFYLCASSLGTGTYTEAFFGQGTRLTVV.

The V gene is TRBV4-1, the J gene TRBJ2-5; 10 nucleotides agree with TRBD1. Losses at the gene ends were 2 bases for V and 6 bases for J; bases not matched to a gene: 12. Germline CDR1 reads MGHRA; CDR2 reads YSYEKL. This CDR3 is 17 amino acids long. CDR3 bases: TGCGCCAGCAGCCAATGGACCAGGACAGGGGGAGGGAAGACCCAGTACTTC. Translated: CASSQWTRTGGGKTQYF.

The chain carries TRBV5-1 and TRBJ1-5; no clear D gene. The CDR3 spans 13 residues. Germline CDR1 is SGHRS and CDR2 is YFSETQ. The V end lost 0 bases, the J end lost 7 bases, and 8 bases lay between the germline ends. The CDR3 DNA sequence: TGCGCCAGCAGCTTGGTCGGTGGGCAGCCCCAGCATTTT. Its translation: CASSLVGGQPQHF.

The chain recombines TRBV27 with TRBJ2-7; D unresolved. V was shortened by 4 bases and J by 4 bases, with 5 bases between the two germline ends. CDR1 and CDR2 (germline): MNHEY, SMNVEV (reference sequence). The CDR3 has 11 residues. The CDR3 coding sequence is TGTGCCAGCAGTTCCGTATACGAGCAGTACTTC. Protein sequence: CASSSVYEQYF.

V gene TRBV11-2 combines with J gene TRBJ2-7; D unclear. CDR1 and CDR2 (germline): SGHAT, FQNNGV. The CDR3 has 16 amino acids. V lost 2 bases and J 1 base, leaving 15 bases between the germline ends. CDR3 sequence reads: CASSLRKSSQSYEQYF. CDR3 in DNA: TGTGCCAGCAGCTTACGAAAGTCTTCCCAATCCTACGAGCAGTACTTC.

There are a few counts of this clone. The chain joins TRBV14 to TRBJ1-1; 7 bases agree with TRBD1. The CDR3 sequence is 13 residues long. Germline values: CDR1 SGHDN, CDR2 FVKESK. J was trimmed by 4 bases and V by 6 bases; bases with no gene match: 5. The CDR3 loop is CASRRQGGTEAFF. In DNA, the CDR3 is TGTGCCAGCAGGAGACAGGGCGGCACTGAAGCTTTCTTT.

Only one count was recorded for this clone. CDR3 loop: CSVVSGGDTQYF. CDR3 DNA sequence: TGCAGCGTTGTTTCTGGAGGAGATACGCAGTATTTT. The rearrangement uses TRBV29-1 and TRBJ2-3; D possibly corresponds to TRBD2 (5 bases). V was pared by 4 bases and J by 5 bases, with 10 bases between. This CDR3 contains 12 residues. The germline V gene has CDR1 SQVTM and CDR2 ANQGSEA.

The rearrangement joins TRBV6-1 to TRBJ1-3; D is ambiguous. V lost 4 bases to trimming and J lost 0 bases, with 10 bases between them. CDR1 and CDR2 from the germline V gene are MNHNS and SASEGT. The length of the CDR3 is 15 residues. CDR3 in DNA: TGTGCCAGCAGTGTCACACGGGCCTCTGGAAACACCATATATTTT. Protein: CASSVTRASGNTIYF.

The chain recombines TRBV5-4 with TRBJ2-7, with D possibly matching TRBD2 (5 bases). The CDR3 spans 15 residues. The germline V and J ends were trimmed by 0 bases and 0 bases, with 10 bases remaining between them. The germline gives CDR1 SGHNT, CDR2 YYREEE (reference sequence). CDR3 DNA sequence: TGTGCCAGCAGCTTGGGTAGCCGGGGCTCCTACGAGCAGTACTTC. Protein product: CASSLGSRGSYEQYF.

This clone was seen a handful of times. The V and J genes are TRBV7-2 and TRBJ1-1, with 11 bases fitting TRBD1. CDR1 SGHTA and CDR2 FQGNSA come from the germline V gene. The CDR3 is 16 residues long. Unmatched junction bases numbered 10, after V lost 5 bases and J lost 5 bases. CDR3 protein: CASSRPRGTGGTEAFF. The CDR3 nucleotides read TGTGCCAGCAGCCGACCTCGAGGGACAGGGGGAACTGAAGCTTTCTTT.

The rearrangement uses TRBV7-8 and TRBJ1-1; D not resolved. The length of the CDR3 is 14 residues. Germline CDR1 is SGHVS and CDR2 is FQNEAQ. V shed 1 base and J shed 3 bases, with 9 bases lying between them. Here the CDR3 DNA reads TGTGCCAGCAGCTTAGTAGAGGGTTACACTGAAGCTTTCTTT. It encodes CASSLVEGYTEAFF.

The chain recombines TRBV12-2 with TRBJ2-7; TRBD1 was called by the table and not checked on the DNA. TRBV12-2 is a recognized pseudogene. CDR3 length equals 20 residues. DNA for the CDR3: TGTGCAAGTCGCCCTAAGCTGGGGCAGGGCCATCCTTCGATTCTCGGCGAGCAGTACTTC. This gives the protein CASRPKLGQGHPSILGEQYF.

As concerns this clone: One end of the junction varies from germline; a read error may be responsible. The chain links TRBV18 to TRBJ2-7, with D unclear. Looked up from germline, CDR1 is KGHSH and CDR2 is LQKENI. The length of the CDR3 is 11 residues. The CDR3 DNA follows: TGTGCCAGCTCATCACCCTACGAGCAGTACTTC. It translates to CASSSPYEQYF.

This rearrangement joins TRBV23-1 to TRBJ1-2; 7 bases line up with TRBD1. TRBV23-1 is labeled an ORF, and its function is uncertain. J lost 0 bases, V lost 7 bases, and 14 bases had no gene match. The CDR3 sequence is 17 residues long. CDR3 sequence: CASTSRNFDRANYGYTF. The CDR3 DNA reads TGCGCCAGCACCTCCCGCAACTTTGACAGGGCTAACTATGGCTACACCTTC.

CDR3 nucleotides: TGTGCCAGCAGCCCAACGTCATTGAGGACCGGGGAGCTGTTTTTT. It encodes CASSPTSLRTGELFF. The chain carries TRBV9 and TRBJ2-2; D unclear. The CDR3 sequence is 15 residues long. Trimming pared 4 bases from V and 5 bases from J, leaving 15 bases between. Looked up from germline, CDR1 is SGDLS and CDR2 is YYNGEE.

The V call is TRBV5-1, the J call TRBJ2-3, with D perhaps TRBD2 (6 bases). CDR3 length: 18 amino acids. Trimming cost V 0 bases and J 8 bases, with 25 bases left between them. In germline, CDR1 is SGHRS, CDR2 YFSETQ. The CDR3 bases are TGCGCCAGCAGCTTGGCCAGGCTCTTTGGGACTCGCACGGTTACGCAGTATTTT. This sequence encodes CASSLARLFGTRTVTQYF.

J is TRBJ1-1 and V is TRBV6-1, with a possible D match to TRBD1 (5 bases). The CDR3 consists of 13 residues. Germline V lookup: CDR1 MNHNS, CDR2 SASEGT. The V and J ends lost 5 bases and 1 base respectively, with 8 bases between them. The CDR3 sequence: CASSWRGNTEAFF. CDR3 DNA: TGTGCCAGCAGTTGGAGGGGGAACACTGAAGCTTTCTTT.

This chain's CDR3 is CASSSSGSSDTQYF. The DNA of the CDR3 is TGTGCCAGCAGTTCTAGCGGGAGCTCAGATACGCAGTATTTT. V usage is TRBV28 and J usage is TRBJ2-3, with TRBD2 matching 10 bases. V trimming: 4 bases; J trimming: 4 bases; junction bases outside the gene matches: 2. Germline values: CDR1 MDHEN, CDR2 SYDVKM. This CDR3 is 14 amino acids long.

The V and J genes are TRBV14 and TRBJ2-1, with D perhaps assigned TRBD1 or TRBD2 (5 bases each). The germline V gene encodes CDR1 SGHDN and CDR2 FVKESK. Trimming cost V 1 base and J 14 bases, with 15 bases left between them. The CDR3 is made up of 13 amino acids. The CDR3 DNA sequence: TGTGCCAGCAGCCAAGGAAGGGGCCTGGGGGAGTTCTTC. Translated, it gives CASSQGRGLGEFF.

This clone was picked up a small number of times. The chain links TRBV2 to TRBJ1-2, with D uncertain. CDR1 and CDR2 (germline): SNHLY, FYNNEI. CDR3 size: 14 residues. V lost 11 bases and J 7 bases, leaving 23 bases between the germline ends. In DNA, the CDR3 is TGTGCCTCCTCAAATCCGGGAGTTGGCCTTGGCTACACCTTC. Protein sequence: CASSNPGVGLGYTF.